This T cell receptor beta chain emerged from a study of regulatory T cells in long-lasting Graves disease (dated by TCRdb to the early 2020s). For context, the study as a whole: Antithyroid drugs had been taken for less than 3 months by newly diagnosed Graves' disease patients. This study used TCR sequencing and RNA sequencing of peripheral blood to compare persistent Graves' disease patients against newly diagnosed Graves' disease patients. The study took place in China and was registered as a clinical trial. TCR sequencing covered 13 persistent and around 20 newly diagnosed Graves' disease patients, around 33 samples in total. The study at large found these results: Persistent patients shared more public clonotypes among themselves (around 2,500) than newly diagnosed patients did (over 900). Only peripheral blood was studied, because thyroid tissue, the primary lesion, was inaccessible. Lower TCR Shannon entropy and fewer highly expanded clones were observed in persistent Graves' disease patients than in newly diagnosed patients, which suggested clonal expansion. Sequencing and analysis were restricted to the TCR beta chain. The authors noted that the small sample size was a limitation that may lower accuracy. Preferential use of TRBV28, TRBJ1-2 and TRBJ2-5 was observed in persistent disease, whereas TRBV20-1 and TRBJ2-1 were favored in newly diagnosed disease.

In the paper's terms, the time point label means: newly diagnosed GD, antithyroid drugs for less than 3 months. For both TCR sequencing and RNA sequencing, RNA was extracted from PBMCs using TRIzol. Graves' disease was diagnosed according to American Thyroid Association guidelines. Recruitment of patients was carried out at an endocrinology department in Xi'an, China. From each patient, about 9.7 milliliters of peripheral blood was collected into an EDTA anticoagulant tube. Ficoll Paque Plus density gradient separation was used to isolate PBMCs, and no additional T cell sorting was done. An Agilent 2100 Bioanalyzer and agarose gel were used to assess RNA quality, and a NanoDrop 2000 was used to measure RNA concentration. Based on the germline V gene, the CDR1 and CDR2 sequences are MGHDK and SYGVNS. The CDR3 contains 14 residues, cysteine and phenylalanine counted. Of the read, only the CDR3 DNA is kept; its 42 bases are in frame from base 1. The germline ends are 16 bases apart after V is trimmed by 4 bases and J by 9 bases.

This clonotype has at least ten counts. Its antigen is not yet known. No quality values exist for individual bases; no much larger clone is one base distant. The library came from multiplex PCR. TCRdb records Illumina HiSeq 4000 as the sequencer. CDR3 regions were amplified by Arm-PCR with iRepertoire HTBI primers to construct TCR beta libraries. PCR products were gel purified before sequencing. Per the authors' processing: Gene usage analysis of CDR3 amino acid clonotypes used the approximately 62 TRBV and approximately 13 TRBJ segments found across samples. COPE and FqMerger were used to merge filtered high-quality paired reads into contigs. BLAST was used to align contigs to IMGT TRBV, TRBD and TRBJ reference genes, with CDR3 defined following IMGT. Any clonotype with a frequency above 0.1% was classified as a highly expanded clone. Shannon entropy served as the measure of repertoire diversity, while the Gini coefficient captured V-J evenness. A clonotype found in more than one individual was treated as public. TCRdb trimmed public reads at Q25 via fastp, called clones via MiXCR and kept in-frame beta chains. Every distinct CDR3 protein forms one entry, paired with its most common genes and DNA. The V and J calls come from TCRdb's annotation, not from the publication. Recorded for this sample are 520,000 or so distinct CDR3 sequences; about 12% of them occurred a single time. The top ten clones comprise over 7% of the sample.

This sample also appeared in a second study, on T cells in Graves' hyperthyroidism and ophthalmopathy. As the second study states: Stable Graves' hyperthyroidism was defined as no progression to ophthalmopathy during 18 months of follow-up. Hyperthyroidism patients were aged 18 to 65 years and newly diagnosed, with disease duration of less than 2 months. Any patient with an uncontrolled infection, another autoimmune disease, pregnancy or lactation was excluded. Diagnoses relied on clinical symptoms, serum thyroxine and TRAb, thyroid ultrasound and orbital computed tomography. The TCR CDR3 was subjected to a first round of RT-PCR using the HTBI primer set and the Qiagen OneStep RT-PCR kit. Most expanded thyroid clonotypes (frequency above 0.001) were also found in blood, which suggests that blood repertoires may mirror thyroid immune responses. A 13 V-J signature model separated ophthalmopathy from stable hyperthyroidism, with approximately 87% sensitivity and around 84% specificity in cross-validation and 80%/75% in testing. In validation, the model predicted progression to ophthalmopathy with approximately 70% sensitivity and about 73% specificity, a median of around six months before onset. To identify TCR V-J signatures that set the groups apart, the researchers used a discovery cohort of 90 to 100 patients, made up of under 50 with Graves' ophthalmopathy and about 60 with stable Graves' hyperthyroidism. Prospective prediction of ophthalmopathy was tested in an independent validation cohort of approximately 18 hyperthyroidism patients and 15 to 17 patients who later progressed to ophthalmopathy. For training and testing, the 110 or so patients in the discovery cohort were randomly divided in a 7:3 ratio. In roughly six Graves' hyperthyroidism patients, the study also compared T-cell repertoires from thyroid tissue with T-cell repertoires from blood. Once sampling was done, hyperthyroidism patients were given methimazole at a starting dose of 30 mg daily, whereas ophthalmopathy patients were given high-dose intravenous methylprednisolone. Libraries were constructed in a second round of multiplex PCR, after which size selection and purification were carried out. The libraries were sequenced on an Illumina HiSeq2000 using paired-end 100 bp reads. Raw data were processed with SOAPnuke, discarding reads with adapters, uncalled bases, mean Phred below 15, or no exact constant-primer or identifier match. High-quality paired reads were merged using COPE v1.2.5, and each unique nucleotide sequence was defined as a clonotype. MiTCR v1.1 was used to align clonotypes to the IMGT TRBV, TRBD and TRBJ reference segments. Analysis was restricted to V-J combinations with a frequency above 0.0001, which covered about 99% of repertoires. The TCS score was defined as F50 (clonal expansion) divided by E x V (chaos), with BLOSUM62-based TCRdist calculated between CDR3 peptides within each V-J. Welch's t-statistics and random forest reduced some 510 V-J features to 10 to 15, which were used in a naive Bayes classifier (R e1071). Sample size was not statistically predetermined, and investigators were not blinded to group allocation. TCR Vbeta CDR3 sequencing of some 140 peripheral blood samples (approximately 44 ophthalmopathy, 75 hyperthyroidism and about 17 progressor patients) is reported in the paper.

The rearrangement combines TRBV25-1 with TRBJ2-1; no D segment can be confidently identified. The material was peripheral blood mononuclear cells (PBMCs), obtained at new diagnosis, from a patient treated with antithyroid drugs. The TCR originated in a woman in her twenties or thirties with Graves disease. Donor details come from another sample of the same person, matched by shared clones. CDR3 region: CASSVAHSFSEQFF. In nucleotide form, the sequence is TGTGCCAGCAGTGTAGCCCACTCGTTCTCTGAGCAGTTCTTC.